This T cell receptor (beta chain) was sequenced for a study of blood T cell repertoires in COVID-19. About the research overall: The United States, Italy and Spain provided the acute and convalescent COVID-19 samples. PBMCs, B-cell-depleted T cells, or T cells were the source of the cDNA or gDNA that made up the material.

J lost 3 bases, V lost 5 bases, and 12 bases had no gene match. CDR3 length: 16 amino acids. Per germline, CDR1 LNHDA and CDR2 SQIVND (reference sequence). This clone was detected once. Original data processing: Estimated nucleated cell counts came from reference gene primer amplification. Repertoires were generated with immunoSEQ multiplex PCR, while TCRdb's copy carries only in-frame clones and drops some. The V and J calls and clone size come from that table; D and trimming were worked out from the DNA. The data contain 40,000 to 55,000 clones, approximately 84% of them seen just once; the ten biggest clones take up about 4.4%.

This sequence joins TRBV19 and TRBJ2-5, with 7 bases that match TRBD2. The TCR sequence derives from a man over 45 with active COVID-19. The specimen was peripheral blood. CDR3 sequence reads: CASSPRTSSGKETQYF. The CDR3 DNA reads TGTGCCAGTAGTCCTAGGACTAGTTCGGGAAAAGAGACCCAGTACTTC.